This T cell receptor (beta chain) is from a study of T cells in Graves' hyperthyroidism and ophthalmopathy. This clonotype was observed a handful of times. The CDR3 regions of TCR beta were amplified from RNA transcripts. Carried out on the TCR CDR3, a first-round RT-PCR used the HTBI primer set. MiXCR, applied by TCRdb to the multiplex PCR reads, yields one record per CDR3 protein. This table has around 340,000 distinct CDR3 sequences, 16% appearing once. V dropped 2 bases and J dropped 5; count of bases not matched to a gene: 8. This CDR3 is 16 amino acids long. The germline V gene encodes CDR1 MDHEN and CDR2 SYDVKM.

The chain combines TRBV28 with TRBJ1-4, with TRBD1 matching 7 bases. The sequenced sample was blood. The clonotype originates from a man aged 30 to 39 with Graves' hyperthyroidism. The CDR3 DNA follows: TGTGCCAGCAGTTTAAGGGGGACAGTCTTCAATGAAAAACTGTTTTTT. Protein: CASSLRGTVFNEKLFF.